This TCR beta chain was profiled in a study of blood T cells in healthy people across ages. In the study overall: When template switching was applied, about one barcoded beta molecule was captured per two T cells. Study-level findings and limits: A strong correlation was found between TCR beta diversity and the percentage of naive T cells. Any changes in expanded clonotypes were possibly confounded, as donor CMV status remained unknown.

A sample-barcoded 5' primer and a J-beta primer mix were used in a second PCR of roughly 6 to 12 cycles. Each sample provided no less than 2.5 million CDR3-containing paired-end reads. TCRdb re-analysed the 5' RACE reads in MiXCR, keeping a single row per CDR3 protein. The data contain roughly 700,000 distinct CDR3 sequences, around 32% of them seen just once; the ten biggest clones take up approximately 15%. The CDR3 length is 14 residues. The germline V and J ends were trimmed by 6 bases and 0 bases, with 9 bases remaining between them. This clonotype was seen at least ten times. The antigen is unknown.

V and J are TRBV12-3 or TRBV12-4 and TRBJ1-5, with unresolved D. Sequenced material: blood. The receptor comes from a woman aged 80 or older in good health. CDR3 protein: CASSLDYSNQPQHF. The CDR3 nucleotides read TGTGCCAGCAGCCTCGACTATAGCAATCAGCCCCAGCATTTT.